This T cell receptor beta chain is from a study of blood T cell repertoires in COVID-19. Produced via immunoSEQ multiplex PCR; TCRdb's table is partial and in-frame only. The repertoire holds 80,000 to 95,000 clones, with about 83% as singletons. This CDR3 is built from 17 residues. J lost 4 bases, V lost 0 bases, and 10 bases had no gene match. CDR1 LNHNV and CDR2 YYDKDF come from the germline V gene (reference sequence). Sequencing used peripheral blood. The clonotype comes from a woman aged 70-85 years with acute or convalescent COVID-19. The chain employs TRBV15 and TRBJ2-3; 7 nucleotides match TRBD1. CDR3 amino acids: CATSRDRTGSLADTQYF. CDR3 DNA sequence: TGTGCCACCAGCAGAGATCGGACAGGATCACTTGCAGATACGCAGTATTTT.